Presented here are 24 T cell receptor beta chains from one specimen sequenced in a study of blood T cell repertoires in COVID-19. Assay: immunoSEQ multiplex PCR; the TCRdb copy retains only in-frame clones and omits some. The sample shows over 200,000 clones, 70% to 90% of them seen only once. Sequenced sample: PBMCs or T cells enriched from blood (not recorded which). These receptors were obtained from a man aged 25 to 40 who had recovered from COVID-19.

The CDR3 sequence: CASSPRTSLTDTQYF. The CDR3 nucleotides read TGTGCCAGCAGCCCCCGGACTAGTCTAACAGATACGCAGTATTTT. V usage is TRBV4-2 and J usage is TRBJ2-3; TRBD2 matches 7 bases. The CDR3 consists of 15 residues. Germline trimming cut 4 bases from V and 3 bases from J; bases unmatched to any gene: 7. Germline V gene data show CDR1 as LGHNA and CDR2 as YNFKEQ.

The CDR3 here is CASSIPLTDSDTQYF. The CDR3 DNA sequence: TGTGCCAGTAGTATCCCTCTGACAGACTCGGATACGCAGTATTTT. The genes are TRBV19 and TRBJ2-3; tentatively, D is TRBD1 (5 bases). This CDR3 comprises 15 residues. Trimming left V 3 bases short and J 6 bases short, with 16 bases between. The V gene's germline CDR1 is LNHDA and CDR2 SQIVND (reference sequence).

The CDR3 spells CASSYSKGVYGYTF. For the CDR3, the DNA is TGTGCCAGCAGTTACTCGAAAGGGGTTTATGGCTACACCTTC. The chain recombines TRBV6-5 with TRBJ1-2, with a possible D match to TRBD1 (5 bases). Germline CDR1 reads MNHEY; CDR2 reads SVGAGI. V was cut by 0 bases and J by 5 bases, with 10 bases left in between. This CDR3 region has 14 residues.

CDR3 nucleotide sequence: TGTGCCACCAGCAGAGATCAGCGTGAGACCCAGTACTTC. Amino acid sequence: CATSRDQRETQYF. V is TRBV15 and J is TRBJ2-5; D is uncertain. Germline CDR1 is LNHNV and CDR2 is YYDKDF (reference sequence). V was cut by 0 bases and J by 5 bases, with 7 bases left in between. This CDR3 has 13 amino acids.

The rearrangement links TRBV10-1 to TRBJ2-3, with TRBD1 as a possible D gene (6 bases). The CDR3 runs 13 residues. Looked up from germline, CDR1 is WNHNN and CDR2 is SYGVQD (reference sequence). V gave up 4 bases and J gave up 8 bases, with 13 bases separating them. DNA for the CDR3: TGCGCCAGCAGTGGGGGGCCTTCAGGTACGCAGTATTTT. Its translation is CASSGGPSGTQYF.

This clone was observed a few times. In DNA, the CDR3 is TGTGCCAGCAGTGACAAAAACACAGATACGCAGTATTTT. Translated, it gives CASSDKNTDTQYF. The rearrangement joins TRBV25-1 to TRBJ2-3; D is unclear. Germline lookup yields CDR1 MGHDK and CDR2 SYGVNS. The CDR3 consists of 13 residues. Trimming took off 3 bases at V and 2 bases at J, with 6 bases between the two ends. Supplemented by reference TRBV25-1 and TRBJ2-3, the full variable domain reads EADIYQTPRYLVIGTGKKITLECSQTMGHDKMYWYQQDPGMELHLIHYSYGVNSTEKGDLSSESTVSRIRTEHFPLTLESARPSHTSQYLCASSDKNTDTQYFGPGTRLTVL.

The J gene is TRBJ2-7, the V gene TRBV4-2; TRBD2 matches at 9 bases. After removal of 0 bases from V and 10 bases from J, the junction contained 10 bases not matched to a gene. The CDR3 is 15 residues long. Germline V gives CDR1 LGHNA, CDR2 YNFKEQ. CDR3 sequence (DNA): TGTGCCAGCAGCCAAGATATATCGCGGGGGGGCCGACAGTACTTC. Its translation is CASSQDISRGGRQYF.

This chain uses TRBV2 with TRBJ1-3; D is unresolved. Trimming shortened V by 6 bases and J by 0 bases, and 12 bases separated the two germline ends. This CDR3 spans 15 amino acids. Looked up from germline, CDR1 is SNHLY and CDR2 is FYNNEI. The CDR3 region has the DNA TGTGCCAGCAGGTCCTCCTCTAGCTCTGGAAACACCATATATTTT. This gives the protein CASRSSSSSGNTIYF.

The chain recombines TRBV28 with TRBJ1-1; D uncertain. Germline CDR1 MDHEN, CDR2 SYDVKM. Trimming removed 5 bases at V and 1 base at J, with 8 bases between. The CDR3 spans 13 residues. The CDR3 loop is CASSPHWNTEAFF. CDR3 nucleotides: TGTGCCAGCAGTCCCCATTGGAACACTGAAGCTTTCTTT.

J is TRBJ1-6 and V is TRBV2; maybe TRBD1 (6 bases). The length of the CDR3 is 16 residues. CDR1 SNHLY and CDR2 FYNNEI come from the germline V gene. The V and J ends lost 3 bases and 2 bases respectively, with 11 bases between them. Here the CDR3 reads CASSDGGATYNSPLHF. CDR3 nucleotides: TGTGCCAGCAGTGATGGGGGGGCTACCTATAATTCACCCCTCCACTTT. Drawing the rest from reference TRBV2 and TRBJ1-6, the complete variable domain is EPEVTQTPSHQVTQMGQEVILRCVPISNHLYFYWYRQILGQKVEFLVSFYNNEISEKSEIFDDQFSVERPDGSNFTLKIRSTKLEDSAMYFCASSDGGATYNSPLHFGNGTRLTVT.

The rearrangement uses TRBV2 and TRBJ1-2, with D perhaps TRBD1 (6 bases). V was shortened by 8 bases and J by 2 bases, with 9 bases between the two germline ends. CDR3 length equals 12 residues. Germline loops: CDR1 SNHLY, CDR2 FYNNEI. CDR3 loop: CASGQTNYGYTF. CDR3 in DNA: TGTGCCAGCGGACAGACCAACTATGGCTACACCTTC.

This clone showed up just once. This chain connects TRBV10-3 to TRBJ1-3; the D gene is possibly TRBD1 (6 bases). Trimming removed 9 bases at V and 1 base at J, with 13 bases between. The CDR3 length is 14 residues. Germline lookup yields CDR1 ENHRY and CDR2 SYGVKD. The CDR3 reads CAIWGGLSGNTIYF. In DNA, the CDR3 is TGTGCCATATGGGGGGGGCTTTCTGGAAACACCATATATTTT.

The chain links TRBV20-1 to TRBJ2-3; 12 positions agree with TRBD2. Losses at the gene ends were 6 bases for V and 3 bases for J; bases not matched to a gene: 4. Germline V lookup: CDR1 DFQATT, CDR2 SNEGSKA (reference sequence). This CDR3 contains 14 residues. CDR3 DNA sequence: TGCAGTGCAAGTACTAGCGGGAGGACAGATACGCAGTATTTT. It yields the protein CSASTSGRTDTQYF.

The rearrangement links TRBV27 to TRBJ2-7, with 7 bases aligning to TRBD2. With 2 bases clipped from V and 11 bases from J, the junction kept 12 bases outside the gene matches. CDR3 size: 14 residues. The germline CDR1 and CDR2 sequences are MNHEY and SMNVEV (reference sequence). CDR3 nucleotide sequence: TGTGCCAGCAGTTTAGGTGTTGGTCTGGGAGGGGAGTACTTC. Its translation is CASSLGVGLGGEYF.

CDR3 region: CAWRRVFTGTYNEQFF. CDR3 nucleotides: TGTGCCTGGAGAAGGGTGTTTACGGGAACCTACAATGAGCAGTTCTTC. The chain employs TRBV30 and TRBJ2-1, with D possibly being TRBD2 (5 bases). Germline V CDR1 and CDR2: GTSNPN, SVGIG (reference sequence). This CDR3 is built from 16 residues. Trimming shortened V by 3 bases and J by 2 bases, and 17 bases separated the two germline ends.

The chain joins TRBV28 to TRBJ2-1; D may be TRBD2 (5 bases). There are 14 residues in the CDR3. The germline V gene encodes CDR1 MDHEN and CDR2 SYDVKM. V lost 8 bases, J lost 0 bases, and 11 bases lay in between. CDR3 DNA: TGTGCCAGCCGAGGTAGCGACTCCTACAATGAGCAGTTCTTC. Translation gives CASRGSDSYNEQFF.

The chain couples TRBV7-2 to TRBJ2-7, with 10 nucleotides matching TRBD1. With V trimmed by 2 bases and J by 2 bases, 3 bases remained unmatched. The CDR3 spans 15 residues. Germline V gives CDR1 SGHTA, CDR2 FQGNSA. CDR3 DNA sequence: TGTGCCAGCAGCTTAACCGGGACAGGGGCCTACGAGCAGTACTTC. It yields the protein CASSLTGTGAYEQYF.

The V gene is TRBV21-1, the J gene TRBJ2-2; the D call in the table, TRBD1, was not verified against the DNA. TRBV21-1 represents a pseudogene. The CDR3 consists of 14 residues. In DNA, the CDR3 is TGTGCCAGAAATACGGACATACCGACCGGGGAGCTGTTTTTT. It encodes CARNTDIPTGELFF.

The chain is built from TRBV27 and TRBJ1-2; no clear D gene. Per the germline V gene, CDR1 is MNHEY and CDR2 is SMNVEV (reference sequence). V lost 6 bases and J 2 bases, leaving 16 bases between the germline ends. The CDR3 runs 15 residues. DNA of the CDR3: TGTGCCAGCAGCCAGTGGACGGGGAGGAACTATGGCTACACCTTC. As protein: CASSQWTGRNYGYTF.

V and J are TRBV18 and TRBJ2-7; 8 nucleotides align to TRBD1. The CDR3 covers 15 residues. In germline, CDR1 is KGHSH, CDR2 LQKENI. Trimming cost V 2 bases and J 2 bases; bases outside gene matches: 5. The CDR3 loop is CASSPWTGTPYEQYF. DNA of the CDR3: TGTGCCAGCTCACCATGGACAGGGACCCCCTACGAGCAGTACTTC.

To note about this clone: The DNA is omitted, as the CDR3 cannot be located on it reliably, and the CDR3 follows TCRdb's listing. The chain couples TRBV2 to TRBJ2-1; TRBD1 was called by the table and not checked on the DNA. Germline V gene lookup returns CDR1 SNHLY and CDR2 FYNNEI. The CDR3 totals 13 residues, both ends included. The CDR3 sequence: CASILDRNNEQFF.

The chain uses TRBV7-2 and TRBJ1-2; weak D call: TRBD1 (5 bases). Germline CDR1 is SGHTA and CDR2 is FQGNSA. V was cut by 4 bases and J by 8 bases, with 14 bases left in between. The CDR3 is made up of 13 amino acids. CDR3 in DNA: TGTGCCAGCAGCTCAAGGGGATTGAAGGGCTACACCTTC. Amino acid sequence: CASSSRGLKGYTF.

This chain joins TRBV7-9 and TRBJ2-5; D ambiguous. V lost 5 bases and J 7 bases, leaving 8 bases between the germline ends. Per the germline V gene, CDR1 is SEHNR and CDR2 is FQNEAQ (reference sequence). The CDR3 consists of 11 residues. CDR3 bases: TGTGCCAGCAGCCACGGTAGGACCCAGTACTTC. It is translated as CASSHGRTQYF.

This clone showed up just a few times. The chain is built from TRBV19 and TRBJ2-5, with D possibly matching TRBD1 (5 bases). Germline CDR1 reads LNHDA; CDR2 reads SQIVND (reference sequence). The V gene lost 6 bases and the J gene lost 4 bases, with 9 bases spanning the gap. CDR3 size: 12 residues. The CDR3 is CASRQAGETQYF. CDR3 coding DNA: TGTGCCAGTAGACAGGCTGGAGAGACCCAGTACTTC.